The sequence of this TCR beta chain was determined in a study of cytomegalovirus exposure and HLA in healthy donors. Findings and caveats of the study: Through in vitro validation, three CMV-associated chains were shown to be specific for CMV antigens. Most of the TCR beta V segments (in an earlier analysis) were productive either about 90% or about 30% of the time. Presence/absence analyses treated sequencing depth as roughly uniform across donors.

Trimming cost V 1 base and J 5 bases; bases outside gene matches: 12. Germline-derived CDR1 and CDR2 are SGHAT and FQNNGV. The CDR3 loop spans 17 amino acids. Concerning this clone itself: Antigen specificity is unknown.

The PCR contained 60 Vbeta and 13 Jbeta primers. Profiled with immunoSEQ multiplex PCR; TCRdb holds only in-frame clones, not every one. The sample includes about 110,000 clones, 75% to 80% of them seen just once. The J gene is TRBJ2-5, the V gene TRBV11-2; TRBD2 agrees at 8 bases. The sequence was collected from a woman aged 25-40 years in good health and CMV-seronegative. Source material: PBMCs. DNA for the CDR3: TGTGCCAGCAGCTTAGCCCTAGGGACTAGGGGCGGGGAGACCCAGTACTTC. It yields the protein CASSLALGTRGGETQYF. The variable domain in full, completed from reference TRBV11-2 and TRBJ2-5, reads EAGVAQSPRYKIIEKRQSVAFWCNPISGHATLYWYQQILGQGPKLLIQFQNNGVVDDSQLPKDRFSAERLKGVDSTLKIQPAKLEDSAVYLCASSLALGTRGGETQYFGPGTRLLVL.